The entry below gives a single TCR beta chain sequence along with its context. For each CDR3 protein, TCRdb gives one entry from its re-call of the 5' RACE reads, without DNA. There are about 450,000 distinct CDR3 sequences in the sample, with 2% to 2.5% held by the top ten. This entry is derived from a study of monozygotic twins with inflammatory bowel disease. CDR3 length: 14 residues. The gene calls are TRBV12-3 or TRBV12-4 and TRBJ1-1; TCRdb gives TRBD1 as the D gene, but with no DNA this cannot be confirmed. Sequencing input: blood. The clonotype comes from a human donor with ulcerative colitis or Crohn's disease, or a healthy co-twin of an affected twin (not recorded which). The CDR3 sequence is CASSRSGGLTEAFF.